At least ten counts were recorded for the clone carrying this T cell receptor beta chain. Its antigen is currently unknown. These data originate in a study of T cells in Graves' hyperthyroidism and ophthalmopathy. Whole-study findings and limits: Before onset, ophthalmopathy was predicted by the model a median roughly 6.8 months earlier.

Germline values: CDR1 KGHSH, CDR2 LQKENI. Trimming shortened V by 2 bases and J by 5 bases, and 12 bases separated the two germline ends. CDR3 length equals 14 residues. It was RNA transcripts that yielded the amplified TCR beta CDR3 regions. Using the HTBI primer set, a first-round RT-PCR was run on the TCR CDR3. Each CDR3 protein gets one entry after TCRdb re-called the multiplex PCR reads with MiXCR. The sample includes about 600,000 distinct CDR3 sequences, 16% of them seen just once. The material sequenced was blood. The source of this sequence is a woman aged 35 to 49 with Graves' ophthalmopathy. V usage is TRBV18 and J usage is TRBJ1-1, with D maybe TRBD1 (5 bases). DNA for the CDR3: TGTGCCAGCTCACCAGGTCAGGGAGGGACTGAAGCTTTCTTT. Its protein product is CASSPGQGGTEAFF.